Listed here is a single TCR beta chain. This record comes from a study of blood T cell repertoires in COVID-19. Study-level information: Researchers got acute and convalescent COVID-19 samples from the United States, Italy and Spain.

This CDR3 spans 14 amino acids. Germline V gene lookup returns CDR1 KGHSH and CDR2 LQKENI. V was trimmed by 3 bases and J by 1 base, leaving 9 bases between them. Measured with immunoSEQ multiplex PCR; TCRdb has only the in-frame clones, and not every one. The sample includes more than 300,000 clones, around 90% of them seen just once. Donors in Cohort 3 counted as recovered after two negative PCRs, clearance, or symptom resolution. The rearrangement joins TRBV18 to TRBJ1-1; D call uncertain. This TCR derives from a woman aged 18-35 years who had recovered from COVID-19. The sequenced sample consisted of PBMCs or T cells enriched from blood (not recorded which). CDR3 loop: CASSPAGENTEAFF. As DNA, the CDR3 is TGTGCCAGCTCACCGGCAGGTGAGAACACTGAAGCTTTCTTT.